The rows below give T cell receptor beta chains drawn from one sample of a study of OX40 agonist ivuxolimab in advanced cancers. The data were produced by immunoSEQ multiplex PCR, yet TCRdb's version contains in-frame clones alone and is incomplete. In the table there are 70,000 to 80,000 clones, around nine tenths of which are singletons. Specimen: CD4+ or CD8+ T cells sorted from blood, collected in a trial of the OX40 agonist ivuxolimab. These receptor sequences come from an adult with an advanced solid tumor such as melanoma, head and neck, liver or kidney cancer. Each CDR3 is given with its conserved first and last residue.

V gene,CDR3 protein
TRBV28,CATLKPGNTEAFF
TRBV7-3,CASSSIAGGTDTQYF
TRBV6-1,CASFIRGGTDTQYF
TRBV2,CASSEGQGAVQAFF
TRBV7-3,CASSLGPGDPTNTGELFF
TRBV19,CASSMRYNEQFF
TRBV7-2,CASSFDDAQPKYF
TRBV7-3,CASSSGGGANEKLFF
TRBV6-5,CASRGTTKYEQYF
TRBV9,CASSPGGQRGNSPLHF
TRBV5-1,CASSPTNYGYTF
TRBV4-1,CASSPARTRSGDGYTF
TRBV12-2,CASRLYQGGNSPLHF
TRBV28,CASSPQGRDTEAFF
TRBV5-1,CASSSPNPGEAFF
TRBV5-1,CASSLRPYEQYF
TRBV5-4,CASSLGGTGEAFF
TRBV7-9,CASSETNYGYTF
TRBV5-4,CASSLGGSYNEQFF
TRBV11-2,CASSYRDSPYNEQFF
TRBV2,CARGDYGYTF
TRBV29-1,CSVTGTPNTGELFF
TRBV2,CAGRDSDVSNTQYF
TRBV15,CATAKEGGTGGWTQYF
TRBV9,CASSEGFLSNQPQHF
TRBV30,CAWSVGASTEAFF
TRBV7-2,CASSLTGTEAFF
TRBV19,CASSPRARDEQYF
TRBV30,CAWSVRGENTEAFF
TRBV7-2,CASSQGGGVNEQYF
TRBV29-1,CSVEGGEAFF
TRBV5-8,CASSFGTPSYEQYF
TRBV5-1,CASSSSGTRAYEQYF
TRBV5-1,CASSLGRTAGEQYF
TRBV7-9,CASTTGSSGIKEETQYF
TRBV13,CASSPVAITGQILGGNEKLFF
TRBV28,CASGRGTANTEAFF
TRBV6-1,CASSLQLGEQFF
TRBV7-6,CASSQGAGNTIYF
TRBV5-5,CASSSDRGFTYEQYF
TRBV10-3,CAISGVGGSRYEQYF
TRBV6-5,CASSRDRVSDTQYF
TRBV5-4,CASSPQTGGQEKLFF
TRBV5-5,CASSLQGFGNTIYF
TRBV4-2,CASNRWALKDTGELFF
TRBV9,CASSVEGRDGYTF
TRBV28,CASRLQGHQPQHF
TRBV5-1,CASSLVGGIGQYF
TRBV30,CAWSEMGRTGNTIYF
TRBV4-2,CASSQDRGLQNTEAFF
TRBV4-3,CASSQGRDSFFKKLFF
TRBV28,CASSLRGYGYTF
TRBV6-6,CASSYGGSSEKLFF